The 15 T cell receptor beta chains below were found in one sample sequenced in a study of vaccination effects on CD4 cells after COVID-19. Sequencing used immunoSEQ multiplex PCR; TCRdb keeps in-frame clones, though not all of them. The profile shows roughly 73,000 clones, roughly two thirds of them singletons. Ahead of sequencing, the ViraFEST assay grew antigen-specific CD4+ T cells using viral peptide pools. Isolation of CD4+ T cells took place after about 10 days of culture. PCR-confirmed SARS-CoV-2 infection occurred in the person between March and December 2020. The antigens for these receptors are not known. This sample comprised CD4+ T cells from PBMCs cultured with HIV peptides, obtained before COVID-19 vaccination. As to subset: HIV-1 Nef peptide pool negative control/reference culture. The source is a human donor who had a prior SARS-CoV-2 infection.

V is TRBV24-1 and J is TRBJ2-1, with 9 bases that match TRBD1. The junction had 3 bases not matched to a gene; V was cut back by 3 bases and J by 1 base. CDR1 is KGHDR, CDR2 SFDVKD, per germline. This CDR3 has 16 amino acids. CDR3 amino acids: CATSDAGTGSYNEQFF. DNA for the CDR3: TGTGCCACCAGTGATGCAGGGACAGGGTCCTACAATGAGCAGTTCTTC.

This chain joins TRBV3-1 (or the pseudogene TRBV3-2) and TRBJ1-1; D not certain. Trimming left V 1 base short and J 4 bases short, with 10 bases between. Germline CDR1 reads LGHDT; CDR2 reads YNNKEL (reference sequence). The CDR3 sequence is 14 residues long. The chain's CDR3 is CASSQAGPGTEAFF. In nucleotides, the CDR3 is TGTGCCAGCAGCCAAGCGGGCCCGGGCACTGAAGCTTTCTTT.

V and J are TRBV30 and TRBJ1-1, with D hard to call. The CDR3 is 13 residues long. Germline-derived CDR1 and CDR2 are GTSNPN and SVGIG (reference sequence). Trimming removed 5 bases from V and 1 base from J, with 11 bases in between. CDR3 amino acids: CAWSKEANTEAFF. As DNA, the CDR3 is TGTGCCTGGTCTAAGGAGGCGAACACTGAAGCTTTCTTT.

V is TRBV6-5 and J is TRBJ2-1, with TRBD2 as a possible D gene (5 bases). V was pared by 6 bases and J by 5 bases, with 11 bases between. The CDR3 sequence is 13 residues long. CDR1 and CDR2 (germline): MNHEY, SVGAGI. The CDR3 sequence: CASRILAHNEQFF. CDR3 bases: TGTGCCAGCAGAATCCTAGCCCACAATGAGCAGTTCTTC.

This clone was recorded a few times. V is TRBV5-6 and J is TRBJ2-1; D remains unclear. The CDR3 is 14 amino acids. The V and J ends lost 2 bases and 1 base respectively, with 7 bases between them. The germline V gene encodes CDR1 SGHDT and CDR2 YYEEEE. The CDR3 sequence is CASSFDFSYNEQFF. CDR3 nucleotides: TGTGCCAGCAGCTTCGACTTTTCCTACAATGAGCAGTTCTTC.

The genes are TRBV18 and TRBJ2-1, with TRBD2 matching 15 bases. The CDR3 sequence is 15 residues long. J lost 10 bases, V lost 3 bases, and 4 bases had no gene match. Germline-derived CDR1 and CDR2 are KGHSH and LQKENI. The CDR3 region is CASSPGLAGGEEQFF. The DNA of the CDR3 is TGTGCCAGCTCACCGGGACTAGCGGGAGGTGAGGAGCAGTTCTTC.

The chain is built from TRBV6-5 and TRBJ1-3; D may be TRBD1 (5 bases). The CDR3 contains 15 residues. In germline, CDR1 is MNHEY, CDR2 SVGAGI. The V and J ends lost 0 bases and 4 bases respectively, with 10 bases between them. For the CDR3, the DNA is TGTGCCAGCAGTTACTCGGGGGACCCAGGAAACACCATATATTTT. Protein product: CASSYSGDPGNTIYF.

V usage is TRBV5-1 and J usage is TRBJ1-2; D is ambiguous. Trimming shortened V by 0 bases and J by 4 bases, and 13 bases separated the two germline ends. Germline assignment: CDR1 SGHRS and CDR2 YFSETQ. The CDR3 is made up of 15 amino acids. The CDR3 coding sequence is TGCGCCAGCAGCTTGGAGCCCCTCATGGGCTATGGCTACACCTTC. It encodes CASSLEPLMGYGYTF. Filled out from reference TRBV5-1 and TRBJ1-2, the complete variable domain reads KAGVTQTPRYLIKTRGQQVTLSCSPISGHRSVSWYQQTPGQGLQFLFEYFSETQRNKGNFPGRFSGRQFSNSRSEMNVSTLELGDSALYLCASSLEPLMGYGYTFGSGTRLTVV.

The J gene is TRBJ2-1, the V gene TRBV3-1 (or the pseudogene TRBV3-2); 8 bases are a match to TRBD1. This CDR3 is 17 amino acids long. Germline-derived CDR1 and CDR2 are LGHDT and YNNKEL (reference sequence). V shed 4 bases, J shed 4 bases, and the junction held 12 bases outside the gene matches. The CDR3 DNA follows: TGTGCCAGCAGCCTAGGCCAGGGGGCTATCGCTTACAATGAGCAGTTCTTC. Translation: CASSLGQGAIAYNEQFF.

CDR3 loop: CSVGRGQPQHF. The CDR3 DNA follows: TGTTCGGTGGGGAGAGGGCAGCCCCAGCATTTT. The chain recombines TRBV9 with TRBJ1-5; D is unclear. The CDR3 is 11 amino acids. Per germline, CDR1 SGDLS and CDR2 YYNGEE.

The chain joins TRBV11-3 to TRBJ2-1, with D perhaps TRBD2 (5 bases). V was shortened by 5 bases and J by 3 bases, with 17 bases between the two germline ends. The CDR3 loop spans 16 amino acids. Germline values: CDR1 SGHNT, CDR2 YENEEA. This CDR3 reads CASSQGFRGGYNEQFF. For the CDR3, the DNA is TGTGCCAGCAGCCAAGGGTTCCGGGGTGGCTACAATGAGCAGTTCTTC.

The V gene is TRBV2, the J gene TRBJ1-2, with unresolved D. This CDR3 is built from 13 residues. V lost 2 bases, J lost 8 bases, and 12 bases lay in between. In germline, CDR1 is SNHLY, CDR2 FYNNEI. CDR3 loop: CASSEMLVYGYTF. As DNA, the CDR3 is TGTGCCAGCAGTGAAATGCTGGTTTACGGCTACACCTTC.

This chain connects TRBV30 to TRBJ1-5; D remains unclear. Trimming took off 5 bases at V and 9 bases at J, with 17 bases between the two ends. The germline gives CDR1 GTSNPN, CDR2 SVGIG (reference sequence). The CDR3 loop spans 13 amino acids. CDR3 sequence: CAWSSAPATPQHF. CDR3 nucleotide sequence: TGTGCCTGGTCCTCAGCCCCGGCTACGCCCCAGCATTTT.

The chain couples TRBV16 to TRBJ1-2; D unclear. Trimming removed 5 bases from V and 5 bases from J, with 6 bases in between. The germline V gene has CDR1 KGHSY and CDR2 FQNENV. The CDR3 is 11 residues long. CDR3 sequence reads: CASSDVYGYTF. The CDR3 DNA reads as TGTGCCAGCAGCGATGTATATGGCTACACCTTC.

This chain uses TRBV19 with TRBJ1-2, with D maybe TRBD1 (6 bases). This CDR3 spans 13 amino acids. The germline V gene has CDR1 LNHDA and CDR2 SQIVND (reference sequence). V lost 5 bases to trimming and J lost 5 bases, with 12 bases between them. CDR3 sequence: CASSVTGRYGYTF. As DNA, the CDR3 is TGTGCCAGTAGTGTTACAGGGAGGTATGGCTACACCTTC.